The rows below give T cell receptor beta chains drawn from one sample of a study of blood T cell repertoires in COVID-19. Libraries were prepared by immunoSEQ multiplex PCR; TCRdb keeps only in-frame clonotypes and omits some of them. The sample lists 65,000 to 90,000 clones, 75% to 80% occurring once. Sample: peripheral blood. The receptor source for this set is a man aged 65 to 85 with COVID-19, enrolled during active disease. Both conserved end residues are part of each CDR3. D genes are given only for firm matches. Clone size is not always given. Where it is, it says once, few, many or a class for expanded clones.

d_call clone_size j_call v_call cdr3_nt cdr3_aa
TRBD2 NA TRBJ2-7 TRBV6-5 TGTGCCAGCAGTTACGGGACTAGCGGGAAGGAGCAGTACTTC CASSYGTSGKEQYF
NA NA TRBJ2-1 TRBV5-1 TGCGCCAGCAGCTCCGACAGGACCTACAATGAGCAGTTCTTC CASSSDRTYNEQFF
NA NA TRBJ2-7 TRBV6-6 TGTGCCAGCAGGGCGGGAATGAACTACGAGCAGTACTTC CASRAGMNYEQYF
TRBD1 once TRBJ2-1 TRBV9 TGTGCCAGCAGCGTTACTTCGGGACAGGGGGAAGGTGAGCAGTTCTTC CASSVTSGQGEGEQFF
NA NA TRBJ1-1 TRBV19 TGTGCCAGTAACTTTTACCGGGGATCGGTTGAAGCTTTCTTT CASNFYRGSVEAFF
TRBD2 NA TRBJ2-3 TRBV27 TGTGCCAGCAGTTCCCTTGGGGCGGGAGAGGCAGATACGCAGTATTTT CASSSLGAGEADTQYF
TRBD2 NA TRBJ2-3 TRBV4-3 TGCGCCAGCAGCCAGGGGGGAGATAGCGGGAGGGGAGATACGCAGTATTTT CASSQGGDSGRGDTQYF
NA once TRBJ2-7 TRBV24-1 TGTGCCACCAGTGATACGTCAGGGCTTGCACTCGAGCAGTACTTC CATSDTSGLALEQYF
TRBD1 NA TRBJ2-1 TRBV7-2 TGTGCCAGCAGCTTCGGACAGGCCTTCTACAATGAGCAGTTCTTC CASSFGQAFYNEQFF
NA NA TRBJ2-3 TRBV5-1 TGCGCCAGCAGCTTGGATGTCGGGAGAACTAGCACAGATACGCAGTATTTT CASSLDVGRTSTDTQYF
TRBD1 few TRBJ1-2 TRBV5-1 TGCGCCAGCACCCGGAGTGGTCAGGGGGCTGATGGCTACACCTTC CASTRSGQGADGYTF
NA NA TRBJ2-4 TRBV7-9 TGTGCCAGCAGCCCGGGTGCGGGGGCACGGGACATTCAGTACTTC CASSPGAGARDIQYF
NA few TRBJ2-1 TRBV27 TGTGCCAGCAGTTTTATAGGGAGCGGCAATGAGCAGTTCTTC CASSFIGSGNEQFF
TRBD2 NA TRBJ2-1 TRBV18 TGTGCCAGCTCATTGGGGACTAGCGGGACCCAGTTCTTC CASSLGTSGTQFF
NA NA TRBJ2-1 TRBV7-3 TGTGCCAGCAGCCCACACGCGACAGGGACTCAGTTCTTC CASSPHATGTQFF
TRBD1 NA TRBJ1-2 TRBV12-3/TRBV12-4 TGTGCCAGCAGTTCAACAGGGGAGGGCTACACCTTC CASSSTGEGYTF
TRBD2 NA TRBJ2-2 TRBV29-1 TGCAGCGTTGAATATCCTAGCGGGAGGGCCGGGGTCACCGGGGAGCTGTTTTTT CSVEYPSGRAGVTGELFF
NA NA TRBJ2-7 TRBV18 TGTGCCAGCTCACCGGACTGGTACGAGCAGTACTTC CASSPDWYEQYF
NA NA TRBJ1-3 TRBV6-5 TGTGCCAGCAGTTACGCAGGTCCCGGAAACACCATATATTTT CASSYAGPGNTIYF
NA once TRBJ1-2 TRBV28 TGTGCCAGCAGTTTAGGGCAGAACTATGGCTACACCTTC CASSLGQNYGYTF
TRBD1 NA TRBJ1-1 TRBV3-1/TRBV3-2 TGTGCCAGCAGCCAACATCCGACAGGGGGCACGAACACTGAAGCTTTCTTT CASSQHPTGGTNTEAFF
NA NA TRBJ2-7 TRBV3-1/TRBV3-2 TGTGCCAGCAGCCAGCGGGGCTCGGACGAGCAGTACTTC CASSQRGSDEQYF
NA NA TRBJ1-4 TRBV5-6 TGTGCCAGCAGCTTGGCCGGGGGAGAAAAACTGTTTTTT CASSLAGGEKLFF
NA NA TRBJ2-1 TRBV7-6 TGTGCCAGCAGCCCTACCTGGCGCAGGCACAATGAGCAGTTCTTC CASSPTWRRHNEQFF
TRBD2 NA TRBJ2-3 TRBV11-2 TGTGCCAGCAGCCCCCGGACTAGCGGGACATACACAGATACGCAGTATTTT CASSPRTSGTYTDTQYF
TRBD2 NA TRBJ2-1 TRBV7-9 TGTGCCAGCAGCCCGCGGGAGAATGAGCAGTTCTTC CASSPRENEQFF